The TCR beta chain under discussion was sequenced for a study of blood T cell repertoires in COVID-19. Study overall: T cells, B-cell-depleted T cells, or PBMCs supplied cDNA or gDNA.

The CDR3 is made up of 16 amino acids. CDR1 MGHRA and CDR2 YSYEKL come from the germline V gene. The ends were cut back, 3 bases at V and 4 bases at J, with 15 bases in the middle. TCRdb's copy holds only in-frame clones and misses some; the assay was immunoSEQ multiplex PCR. The sample contains 120,000 or so clones, around 77% of which appear only once. Sequencing was done on a sample of peripheral blood. The rearrangement links TRBV4-1 to TRBJ2-2, with D possibly TRBD2 on 7 matching bases. This clonotype was obtained from a human donor in a cohort sampled during active COVID-19. This CDR3 is CASSQWGGASTGELFF. CDR3 nucleotides: TGCGCCAGCAGCCAGTGGGGGGGGGCGAGCACCGGGGAGCTGTTTTTT.